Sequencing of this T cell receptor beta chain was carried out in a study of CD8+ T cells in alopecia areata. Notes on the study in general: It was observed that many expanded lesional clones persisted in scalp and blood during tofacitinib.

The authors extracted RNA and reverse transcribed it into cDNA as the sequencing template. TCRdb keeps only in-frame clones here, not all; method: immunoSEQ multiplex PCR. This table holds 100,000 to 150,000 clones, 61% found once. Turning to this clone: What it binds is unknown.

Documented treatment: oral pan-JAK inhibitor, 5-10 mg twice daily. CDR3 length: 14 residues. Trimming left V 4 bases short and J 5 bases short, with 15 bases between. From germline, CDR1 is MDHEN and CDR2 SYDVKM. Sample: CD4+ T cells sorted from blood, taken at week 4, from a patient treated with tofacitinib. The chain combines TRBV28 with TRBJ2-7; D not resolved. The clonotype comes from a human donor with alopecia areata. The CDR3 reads CASSSPLRIDEQYF. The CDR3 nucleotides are TGTGCCAGCAGTTCCCCCTTACGGATTGACGAGCAGTACTTC.